The rows below give T cell receptor beta chains drawn from one sample of a study of CD8 T cells in ankylosing spondylitis. TCRdb processed the 5' RACE reads anew with MiXCR; each CDR3 protein has one entry. Of hundreds of thousands of distinct CDR3 sequences in the sample, 20% to 30% were seen once. The sequenced sample consisted of blood, either unsorted or a sorted T cell fraction (not recorded which). The receptor set was obtained from a male donor with ankylosing spondylitis. CDR3s include the opening cysteine and the closing phenylalanine or tryptophan. The D gene is left open where the match is weak. Clone size appears in some rows only: once, few, many, or a class for an expanded clone.

V gene: TRBV2
D gene: .
J gene: TRBJ1-1
clone size: few
CDR3 protein: CASSFSGPGNTEAFF
CDR3 DNA: TGTGCCAGCAGTTTCTCGGGACCCGGGAACACTGAAGCTTTCTTT

V gene: TRBV7-9
D gene: .
J gene: TRBJ2-3
clone size: .
CDR3 protein: CASSHPPGAGSTDTQYF
CDR3 DNA: TGTGCCAGCAGCCACCCCCCTGGCGCGGGCAGCACAGATACGCAGTATTTT

V gene: TRBV7-2
D gene: .
J gene: TRBJ1-5
clone size: .
CDR3 protein: CASSLYKDQPQHF
CDR3 DNA: TGTGCCAGCAGCCTGTACAAGGATCAGCCCCAGCATTTT

V gene: TRBV3-1
D gene: .
J gene: TRBJ2-3
clone size: .
CDR3 protein: CASSANHVDTQYF
CDR3 DNA: TGTGCCAGCAGCGCAAATCACGTAGATACGCAGTATTTT

V gene: TRBV30
D gene: TRBD2
J gene: TRBJ2-2
clone size: few
CDR3 protein: CAWRRYIGLGTGELFF
CDR3 DNA: TGTGCCTGGAGGCGATATATTGGACTAGGGACCGGGGAGCTGTTTTTT

V gene: TRBV5-1
D gene: TRBD1
J gene: TRBJ1-1
clone size: .
CDR3 protein: CASSAQGGNTEAFF
CDR3 DNA: TGCGCCAGCAGCGCGCAGGGGGGGAACACTGAAGCTTTCTTT

V gene: TRBV12-3/TRBV12-4
D gene: .
J gene: TRBJ1-2
clone size: .
CDR3 protein: CASSARDTRSYGYTF
CDR3 DNA: TGTGCCAGCAGCGCCCGGGACACGAGATCCTATGGCTACACCTTC

V gene: TRBV30
D gene: .
J gene: TRBJ1-3
clone size: .
CDR3 protein: CAWSEGLAGNTIYF
CDR3 DNA: TGTGCCTGGAGCGAGGGGCTGGCGGGGAACACCATATATTTT

V gene: TRBV11-2
D gene: .
J gene: TRBJ2-3
clone size: many
CDR3 protein: CASRIGTSTDTQYF
CDR3 DNA: TGTGCCAGCAGAATCGGGACTAGCACAGATACGCAGTATTTT

V gene: TRBV29-1
D gene: TRBD2
J gene: TRBJ2-3
clone size: .
CDR3 protein: CSVEAPSGITDTQYF
CDR3 DNA: TGCAGCGTTGAGGCTCCTAGCGGGATCACCGATACGCAGTATTTT

V gene: TRBV2
D gene: .
J gene: TRBJ1-2
clone size: .
CDR3 protein: CASSEQSRSYGYTF
CDR3 DNA: TGTGCCAGCAGTGAACAGTCCAGATCCTATGGCTACACCTTC

V gene: TRBV7-9
D gene: .
J gene: TRBJ2-7
clone size: once
CDR3 protein: CASEGQGEQYF
CDR3 DNA: TGTGCCTCCGAGGGACAAGGCGAGCAGTACTTC

V gene: TRBV29-1
D gene: .
J gene: TRBJ2-3
clone size: few
CDR3 protein: CSVPRGVTDTQYF
CDR3 DNA: TGCAGCGTCCCAAGGGGCGTCACAGATACGCAGTATTTT

V gene: TRBV5-1
D gene: TRBD2
J gene: TRBJ2-7
clone size: once
CDR3 protein: CASSSRLAGDEQYF
CDR3 DNA: TGCGCCAGCAGCTCCAGACTAGCGGGAGACGAGCAGTACTTC

V gene: TRBV15
D gene: TRBD2
J gene: TRBJ2-3
clone size: few
CDR3 protein: CATSRSTSGSIRGTDTQYF
CDR3 DNA: TGTGCCACCAGCAGAAGTACTAGCGGGAGCATTAGGGGCACAGATACGCAGTATTTT

V gene: TRBV7-8
D gene: .
J gene: TRBJ2-3
clone size: .
CDR3 protein: CASSSRGLAFSTDTQYF
CDR3 DNA: TGTGCCAGCAGCTCAAGGGGTCTAGCCTTCAGCACAGATACGCAGTATTTT

V gene: TRBV4-1
D gene: TRBD1
J gene: TRBJ1-3
clone size: .
CDR3 protein: CASRSSGTGVPAAGNTIYF
CDR3 DNA: TGCGCCAGCAGGTCTTCCGGGACAGGGGTTCCGGCGGCTGGAAACACCATATATTTT

V gene: TRBV7-6
D gene: .
J gene: TRBJ1-1
clone size: .
CDR3 protein: CASSLQLEFGHGEFF
CDR3 DNA: TGTGCCAGCAGCTTACAGCTTGAATTCGGACACGGCGAATTTTTT

V gene: TRBV20-1
D gene: .
J gene: TRBJ2-5
clone size: .
CDR3 protein: CSANLYRSGETQYF
CDR3 DNA: TGCAGTGCTAATCTTTACAGGTCGGGAGAGACCCAGTACTTC

V gene: TRBV5-1
D gene: .
J gene: TRBJ2-3
clone size: .
CDR3 protein: CASSLALSTDTQYF
CDR3 DNA: TGCGCCAGCAGCTTGGCCTTAAGCACAGATACGCAGTATTTT

V gene: TRBV11-2
D gene: .
J gene: TRBJ2-4
clone size: .
CDR3 protein: CASSEGLTKNIQYF
CDR3 DNA: TGTGCCAGCAGTGAGGGGCTTACCAAAAACATTCAGTACTTC

V gene: TRBV20-1
D gene: .
J gene: TRBJ2-1
clone size: .
CDR3 protein: CSASMGYEQFF
CDR3 DNA: TGCAGTGCTAGTATGGGGTATGAGCAGTTCTTC

V gene: TRBV6-1
D gene: .
J gene: TRBJ2-1
clone size: many
CDR3 protein: CASKGPDGYNEQFF
CDR3 DNA: TGTGCCAGCAAAGGGCCTGACGGGTACAATGAGCAGTTCTTC

V gene: TRBV5-1
D gene: TRBD1
J gene: TRBJ2-5
clone size: .
CDR3 protein: CASSRTGTGDGGETQYF
CDR3 DNA: TGCGCCAGCAGCCGGACCGGGACAGGGGACGGGGGTGAGACCCAGTACTTC

V gene: TRBV27
D gene: TRBD1
J gene: TRBJ2-1
clone size: few
CDR3 protein: CASSRGGPGHNEQFF
CDR3 DNA: TGTGCCAGCAGTCGAGGGGGCCCGGGGCACAATGAGCAGTTCTTC

V gene: TRBV18
D gene: .
J gene: TRBJ2-7
clone size: few
CDR3 protein: CASSRVLGGRAGRGNEQYF
CDR3 DNA: TGTGCCAGCTCACGAGTCCTGGGCGGGCGAGCCGGCCGAGGGAACGAGCAGTACTTC